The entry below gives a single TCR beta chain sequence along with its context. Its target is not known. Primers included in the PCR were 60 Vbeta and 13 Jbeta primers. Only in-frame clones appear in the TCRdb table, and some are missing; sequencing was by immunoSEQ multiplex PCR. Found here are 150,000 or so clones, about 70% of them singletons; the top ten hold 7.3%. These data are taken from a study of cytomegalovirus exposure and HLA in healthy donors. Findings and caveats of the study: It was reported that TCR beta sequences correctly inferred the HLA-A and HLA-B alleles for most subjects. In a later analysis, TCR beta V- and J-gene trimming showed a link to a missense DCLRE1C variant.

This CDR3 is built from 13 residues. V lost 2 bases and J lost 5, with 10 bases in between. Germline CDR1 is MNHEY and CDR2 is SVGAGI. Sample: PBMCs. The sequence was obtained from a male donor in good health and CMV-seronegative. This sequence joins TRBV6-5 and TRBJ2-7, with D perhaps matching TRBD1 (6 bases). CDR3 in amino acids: CASSYTGIHEQYF. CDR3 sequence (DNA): TGTGCCAGCAGTTACACAGGGATCCACGAGCAGTACTTC.